This T cell receptor beta chain was sequenced in a study of CD8 T cells in Susac syndrome. Trimming stripped 4 bases from V and 2 bases from J, with 15 bases between. The V gene's germline CDR1 is SGDLS and CDR2 YYNGEE. CDR3 length: 15 amino acids. From blood CD8+ and CD4+ T cells, TCR beta sequences were generated. An input of about 0.45 to 1 ug of RNA was subjected to reverse transcription using random hexamers. One entry per CDR3 protein results from TCRdb running MiXCR on the immunoSEQ multiplex PCR reads. The profile shows roughly 60,000 distinct CDR3 sequences, roughly nine tenths of them singletons.

The chain recombines TRBV9 with TRBJ1-1; D ambiguous. The sequencing input was CD8+ T cells from PBMCs. The receptor's source is a human donor in good health. Here the CDR3 reads CASSFTPEPNTEAFF. The CDR3 coding sequence is TGTGCCAGCAGCTTCACCCCCGAACCTAACACTGAAGCTTTCTTT.